The 28 T cell receptor beta chains listed next were all sequenced from one sample in a study of blood T cell repertoires in COVID-19. Sequenced by immunoSEQ multiplex PCR; TCRdb stores in-frame clones only, minus some. Found here are 400,000 or so clones, roughly nine tenths of them singletons; the top ten hold approximately 1.2%. Sequencing was performed on PBMCs or T cells enriched from blood (not recorded which). All receptors come from a man aged 25 to 40 who had recovered from COVID-19.

V usage is TRBV3-1 (or the pseudogene TRBV3-2) and J usage is TRBJ2-3, with 10 bases lining up with TRBD2. From germline, CDR1 is LGHDT and CDR2 YNNKEL (reference sequence). CDR3 length: 17 amino acids. After removal of 1 base from V and 5 bases from J, the junction contained 9 bases not matched to a gene. The CDR3 loop is CASSQVPLAGVEDTQYF. CDR3 DNA: TGTGCCAGCAGCCAAGTCCCCCTAGCGGGAGTAGAAGATACGCAGTATTTT.

The rearrangement links TRBV21-1 to TRBJ2-7; TRBD1 is the table's D call, not checked against the DNA. TRBV21-1 is a recognized pseudogene. There are 15 residues in the CDR3. For the CDR3, the DNA is TGTGCCAGCAGCACATCCGGGACACCTCTCTACGAGCAGTACTTC. This encodes CASSTSGTPLYEQYF.

The V call is TRBV10-2, the J call TRBJ1-1; D remains unclear. The CDR3 has 15 residues. The ends were cut back, 4 bases at V and 2 bases at J, with 14 bases in the middle. Germline V gives CDR1 WSHSY, CDR2 SAAADI. CDR3 region: CASSGGPRGNTEAFF. As DNA, the CDR3 is TGCGCCAGCAGTGGTGGTCCCCGAGGTAACACTGAAGCTTTCTTT.

The chain recombines TRBV28 with TRBJ1-5, with D possibly matching TRBD1 (5 bases). Germline CDR1 and CDR2: MDHEN and SYDVKM. The CDR3 spans 13 residues. Trimming cost V 2 bases and J 9 bases, with 11 bases left between them. CDR3 in DNA: TGTGCCAGCAGTTTAACCCTCCAGGGGCCCCAGCATTTT. This gives the protein CASSLTLQGPQHF. Using reference TRBV28 and TRBJ1-5 for the parts outside the CDR3, the full variable domain is DVKVTQSSRYLVKRTGEKVFLECVQDMDHENMFWYRQDPGLGLRLIYFSYDVKMKEKGDIPEGYSVSREKKERFSLILESASTNQTSMYLCASSLTLQGPQHFGDGTRLSIL.

This chain links TRBV21-1 with TRBJ1-2; the table's D call, TRBD1, was not checked against the DNA. TRBV21-1 is termed a pseudogene. CDR3 length: 14 amino acids. The CDR3 DNA follows: TGTGCCAGCAGCCCCTGTCGGAGGCAGGGGGGCTACACCTTC. Translating it yields CASSPCRRQGGYTF.

This chain links TRBV5-1 with TRBJ2-7, with D hard to call. The germline gives CDR1 SGHRS, CDR2 YFSETQ. The CDR3 contains 14 residues. With 2 bases removed from V and 2 bases from J, the gap between germline ends came to 11 bases. CDR3 residues: CASSFTDPTYEQYF. The CDR3 bases are TGCGCCAGCAGCTTCACTGATCCCACCTACGAGCAGTACTTC.

The chain is built from TRBV14 and TRBJ2-1; 8 nucleotides match TRBD2. V lost 4 bases to trimming and J lost 9 bases; unmatched junction nucleotides: 11. The V gene's germline CDR1 is SGHDN and CDR2 FVKESK. The CDR3 length is 15 residues. CDR3 loop: CASSRDSGTRSEQFF. Here the CDR3 DNA reads TGTGCCAGCAGCCGAGACTCCGGGACTAGAAGTGAGCAGTTCTTC.

The CDR3 region has the DNA TGTGCCAGCAGCTACGGACAGGGGGCGATTAATGAAAAACTGTTTTTT. This sequence encodes CASSYGQGAINEKLFF. This chain uses TRBV4-2 with TRBJ1-4; 11 nucleotides match TRBD1. This CDR3 contains 16 residues. Germline V lookup: CDR1 LGHNA, CDR2 YNFKEQ. V was pared by 5 bases and J by 4 bases, with 6 bases of the junction left unmatched.

This clone was found once. Other DNA sequences of this sample code for an identical CDR3. This chain connects TRBV11-2 to TRBJ2-5; D unresolved. In germline, CDR1 is SGHAT, CDR2 FQNNGV. The CDR3 is 11 residues long. Trimming cost V 4 bases and J 2 bases, with 2 bases left between them. CDR3 nucleotides: TGTGCCAGCAGCTCTCAAGAGACCCAGTACTTC. It yields the protein CASSSQETQYF.

The CDR3 spells CASRTTRSTDTQYF. CDR3 in DNA: TGTGCCAGCAGAACGACTAGAAGCACAGATACGCAGTATTTT. The rearrangement links TRBV6-5 to TRBJ2-3, with D maybe TRBD2 (6 bases). The V end lost 6 bases, the J end lost 0 bases, and 10 bases lay between the germline ends. Per germline, CDR1 MNHEY and CDR2 SVGAGI. CDR3 length equals 14 residues.

This CDR3 reads CASSLRTGGNTIYF. The CDR3 DNA sequence: TGTGCCAGCAGCTTAAGGACAGGGGGAAACACCATATATTTT. This rearrangement joins TRBV13 to TRBJ1-3, with 8 nucleotides matching TRBD1. This CDR3 has 14 residues. V shed 2 bases, J shed 4 bases, and the junction held 1 base outside the gene matches. From germline, CDR1 is PRHDT and CDR2 FYEKMQ (reference sequence).

The chain carries TRBV28 and TRBJ2-3; TRBD2 agrees at 9 bases. Germline trimming cut 7 bases from V and 3 bases from J; bases unmatched to any gene: 8. Looked up from germline, CDR1 is MDHEN and CDR2 is SYDVKM. This CDR3 spans 15 amino acids. This CDR3 is CASTLREGRTDTQYF. The CDR3 coding sequence is TGTGCCAGCACCTTGCGGGAGGGCCGAACAGATACGCAGTATTTT. The full variable domain, in which reference TRBV28 and TRBJ2-3 provide the parts outside the CDR3, is DVKVTQSSRYLVKRTGEKVFLECVQDMDHENMFWYRQDPGLGLRLIYFSYDVKMKEKGDIPEGYSVSREKKERFSLILESASTNQTSMYLCASTLREGRTDTQYFGPGTRLTVL.

The gene calls are TRBV28 and TRBJ1-3; D unclear. The CDR3 consists of 11 residues. Trimming removed 8 bases at V and 7 bases at J, with 9 bases between. CDR1 is MDHEN, CDR2 SYDVKM, per germline. CDR3 sequence: CASGLPNTIYF. Here the CDR3 DNA reads TGTGCCAGCGGCCTTCCTAACACCATATATTTT.

The chain recombines TRBV5-1 with TRBJ1-1, with TRBD1 identical over 9 bases. The V gene end was trimmed by 5 bases and the J gene end by 1 base; junction bases not matched to a gene: 9. This CDR3 has 16 amino acids. Germline CDR1 SGHRS, CDR2 YFSETQ. The chain's CDR3 is CASRPGQGVTNTEAFF. In DNA, the CDR3 is TGCGCCAGCAGACCGGGACAGGGAGTGACGAACACTGAAGCTTTCTTT.

V and J are TRBV19 and TRBJ1-3; 11 nucleotides align to TRBD1. With V trimmed by 9 bases and J by 2 bases, 9 bases remained unmatched. Germline V gene data show CDR1 as LNHDA and CDR2 as SQIVND (reference sequence). The CDR3 covers 16 residues. CDR3 loop: CASLTTGQGAGNTIYF. CDR3 DNA: TGTGCCAGCCTTACGACGGGACAGGGGGCTGGAAACACCATATATTTT. Full variable domain (missing parts from reference TRBV19 and TRBJ1-3): DGGITQSPKYLFRKEGQNVTLSCEQNLNHDAMYWYRQDPGQGLRLIYYSQIVNDFQKGDIAEGYSVSREKKESFPLTVTSAQKNPTAFYLCASLTTGQGAGNTIYFGEGSWLTVV.

In this sample, this clone turned up once. J is TRBJ1-2 and V is TRBV5-1; 10 bases match TRBD1. Per the germline V gene, CDR1 is SGHRS and CDR2 is YFSETQ. With V trimmed by 4 bases and J by 4 bases, 16 bases remained unmatched. This CDR3 comprises 18 residues. As DNA, the CDR3 is TGCGCCAGCAGCCCCTCCCCCGGGACAGGGGCCTTAGTCTATGGCTACACCTTC. Protein product: CASSPSPGTGALVYGYTF. Combining the CDR3 with reference TRBV5-1 and TRBJ1-2 gives the whole variable domain KAGVTQTPRYLIKTRGQQVTLSCSPISGHRSVSWYQQTPGQGLQFLFEYFSETQRNKGNFPGRFSGRQFSNSRSEMNVSTLELGDSALYLCASSPSPGTGALVYGYTFGSGTRLTVV.

This clone was detected only a few times. The chain carries TRBV19 and TRBJ2-3; 11 bases fit TRBD1. CDR1 is LNHDA and CDR2 is SQIVND in the germline V gene (reference sequence). Germline trimming cut 3 bases from V and 5 bases from J; bases unmatched to any gene: 1. The CDR3 covers 14 residues. For the CDR3, the DNA is TGTGCCAGTAGTATTGGGACAGGGGGAGATACGCAGTATTTT. This sequence encodes CASSIGTGGDTQYF.

The rearrangement joins TRBV7-9 to TRBJ1-5, with TRBD1 matching 8 bases. Per germline, CDR1 SEHNR and CDR2 FQNEAQ (reference sequence). The CDR3 is 15 residues long. The V segment lost 1 base and the J segment 8 bases; nucleotides outside the gene matches: 7. CDR3 in DNA: TGTGCCAGCAGCTTAGGGGACAGGTGGTTTGAGCCCCAGCATTTT. This gives the protein CASSLGDRWFEPQHF.

In this sample, this clone turned up a few times. This chain uses TRBV5-1 with TRBJ2-1; 12 bases line up with TRBD2. The CDR3 totals 17 residues. The V gene's germline CDR1 is SGHRS and CDR2 YFSETQ. With V trimmed by 4 bases and J by 5 bases, 10 bases remained unmatched. This CDR3 is CASSLYLAGGPDNEQFF. The CDR3 region has the DNA TGCGCCAGCAGCCTATACCTAGCGGGAGGGCCGGACAATGAGCAGTTCTTC.

V gene TRBV19 combines with J gene TRBJ2-7; 7 bases match TRBD1. J was trimmed by 2 bases and V by 3 bases; bases with no gene match: 4. Germline V gives CDR1 LNHDA, CDR2 SQIVND (reference sequence). CDR3 length equals 14 residues. CDR3 nucleotide sequence: TGTGCCAGTAGTATTAAAGACAGGGCCTACGAGCAGTACTTC. As protein: CASSIKDRAYEQYF. The full variable domain, its missing parts supplied by reference TRBV19 and TRBJ2-7, is DGGITQSPKYLFRKEGQNVTLSCEQNLNHDAMYWYRQDPGQGLRLIYYSQIVNDFQKGDIAEGYSVSREKKESFPLTVTSAQKNPTAFYLCASSIKDRAYEQYFGPGTRLTVT.

Concerning this clone: Different DNA sequences within this sample yield the same CDR3. V is TRBV5-6 and J is TRBJ2-7; 8 bases fit TRBD1. CDR1 SGHDT and CDR2 YYEEEE come from the germline V gene. This CDR3 has 14 residues. The trim removed 4 bases at V and 1 base at J, leaving 4 bases unmatched. CDR3 protein: CASSLGQGSYEQYF. CDR3 DNA sequence: TGTGCCAGCAGCCTAGGACAGGGATCCTACGAGCAGTACTTC.

In its sample, this clone was seen once. This chain connects TRBV25-1 to TRBJ1-6; 8 positions match TRBD1. The V gene end was trimmed by 4 bases and the J gene end by 11 bases; junction bases not matched to a gene: 7. The CDR3 has 14 residues. Per germline, CDR1 MGHDK and CDR2 SYGVNS. Here the CDR3 DNA reads TGTGCCAGCAGTGGCGGGCAGGGGGCCGCACCCCTCCACTTT. Protein: CASSGGQGAAPLHF.

The gene calls are TRBV28 and TRBJ2-3; tentatively, D is TRBD2 (6 bases). CDR3 length: 14 residues. V lost 6 bases, J lost 4 bases, and 14 bases lay in between. Per germline, CDR1 MDHEN and CDR2 SYDVKM. CDR3: CASSPGTGADTQYF. The DNA of the CDR3 is TGTGCCAGCAGCCCCGGGACTGGGGCAGATACGCAGTATTTT.

The V gene is TRBV6-4, the J gene TRBJ2-7, with 13 positions matching TRBD2. The CDR3 consists of 18 residues. Germline V gene sequence: CDR1 MRHNA, CDR2 SNTAGT. Trimming at V came to 3 bases and at J to 3 bases, leaving 11 bases not matched to a gene. For the CDR3, the DNA is TGTGCCAGCAGTGAGCAAGGACTAGCGGGAGTTCCAGGCTACGAGCAGTACTTC. This encodes CASSEQGLAGVPGYEQYF.

The chain is built from TRBV3-1 (or the pseudogene TRBV3-2) and TRBJ2-6, with no clear D. Germline V gives CDR1 LGHDT, CDR2 YNNKEL (reference sequence). This CDR3 spans 17 amino acids. Deletions cut 0 bases from V and 0 bases from J, with 9 bases between. The CDR3 nucleotides are TGTGCCAGCAGCCAAGAACCGGTACTCTCTGGGGCCAACGTCCTGACTTTC. This encodes CASSQEPVLSGANVLTF.

V usage is TRBV4-2 and J usage is TRBJ2-2; D is unclear. V was clipped by 1 base and J by 6 bases, with 12 bases between them. CDR1 LGHNA and CDR2 YNFKEQ come from the germline V gene. The CDR3 has 15 residues. The CDR3 sequence is CASSQALVGSGELFF. CDR3 coding DNA: TGTGCCAGCAGCCAAGCGCTTGTTGGCTCCGGGGAGCTGTTTTTT.

This clone has just one count. The chain combines TRBV23-1 with TRBJ1-3; no reliable D call. TRBV23-1 is recorded as an ORF, its role being uncertain. V gave up 3 bases and J gave up 0 bases, with 12 bases separating them. CDR3 size: 16 residues. In nucleotides, the CDR3 is TGCGCCAGCAGTCATGAGAGACTGCGCTCTGGAAACACCATATATTTT. Protein product: CASSHERLRSGNTIYF.

This chain links TRBV18 with TRBJ1-1; TRBD1 matches at 8 bases. After removal of 2 bases from V and 14 bases from J, the junction contained 10 bases not matched to a gene. The length of the CDR3 is 13 residues. Germline CDR1 is KGHSH and CDR2 is LQKENI. CDR3 bases: TGTGCCAGCTCACCAGAGGCTCAGGGGGCTTCGTTCTTT. It yields the protein CASSPEAQGASFF.